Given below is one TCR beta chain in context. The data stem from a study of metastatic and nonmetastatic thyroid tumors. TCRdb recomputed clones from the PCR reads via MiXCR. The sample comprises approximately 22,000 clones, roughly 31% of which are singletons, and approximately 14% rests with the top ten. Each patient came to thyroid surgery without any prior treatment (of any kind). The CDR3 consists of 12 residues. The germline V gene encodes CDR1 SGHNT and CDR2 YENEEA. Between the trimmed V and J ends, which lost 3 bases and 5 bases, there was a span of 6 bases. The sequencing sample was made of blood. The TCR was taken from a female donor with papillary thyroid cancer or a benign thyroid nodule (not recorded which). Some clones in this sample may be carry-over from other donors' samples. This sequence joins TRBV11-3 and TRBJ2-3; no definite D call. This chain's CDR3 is CASSFSGDTQYF. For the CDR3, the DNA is TGTGCCAGCAGCTTTTCAGGAGATACGCAGTATTTT.